Sequencing of this TCR beta chain was carried out in a study of T-cell memory formation after mild COVID-19 (dated by TCRdb to about 2021). With regard to the full study: Most TCR sequence clusters were specific to one of the two donors. Longitudinal TCRalpha and TCRbeta repertoire sequencing tracked T-cell clones expanding and contracting after mild COVID-19 in two donors. Two young, previously healthy adult volunteers made up the cohort, one male and one female.

Broader findings and caveats from the paper: Only two mild cases were covered in the study, and larger cohorts including severe cases with pre-infection samples were considered necessary. The second-wave clones that peaked on day 37 were not confirmed to be SARS-CoV-2 specific. Balanced CD4/CD8 phenotypes were observed for clones contracting from day 15 to 85, whereas a bias towards CD4+ was observed for a second wave of clones expanding from day 15 to 37. Some responding clones were detected in pre-infection memory, suggesting pre-existing cross-reactive memory T cells joined the SARS-CoV-2 response. Contracting CD4+ clones were located mainly in the CM and EM memory subsets, whereas CD8+ clones were found to be enriched in EMRA.

The CDR3 holds 17 amino acids from the cysteine to the phenylalanine. The retained sequence is limited to the CDR3, 51 bases, with the frame set at the first base. Germline trimming amounts to 3 bases on V and 4 bases on J, with 10 as the count of junction bases outside the gene matches. As encoded in the germline V gene (reference sequence), CDR1 is LNHDA while CDR2 is SQIVND. A note on this clonotype: Its antigen target is currently unknown. The record has no base qualities; no much larger clone is one base away.

PBMCs were isolated by Ficoll-Paque density gradient centrifugation. The sample was run on an Illumina NovaSeq 6000. cDNA libraries for TCRalpha and TCRbeta were prepared by 5'RACE using constant-segment primers, with sample barcodes and unique molecular identifiers added. Trizol reagent was used to extract RNA from every sample. Amplification of the libraries took two PCR steps, and the second step added a second sample barcode plus Illumina TruSeq adapters. Sequencing of the libraries was done on an Illumina NovaSeq, producing 2 x 150 bp paired-end reads. The authors' pipeline ran thus. Reads were demultiplexed and collapsed into UMI-guided consensus sequences with migec v1.2.7. With mixcr v2.1.11, UMI consensuses were aligned to TRA and TRB V and J templates and assembled into clonotypes. A clonotype was counted as expanded or contracted only if both edgeR and NoisET called the change significant, with noise models trained on biological replicates. For edgeR calls, a false discovery rate-adjusted p below 0.01 and a log2 fold-change threshold of 1 were applied. PCA with hierarchical clustering of max-normalized trajectories of the 1000 most abundant clonotypes was used as exploratory dynamics analysis. Each responding clone was given a CD4 or CD8 phenotype based on the CD4+ and CD8+ repertoires, which had been sequenced separately. TCRdb reran the public reads through fastp at Q25 and MiXCR, keeping productive beta chains. Under each unique CDR3 protein, matching rows form one entry showing the most common genes and DNA. In this record, the V and J calls reflect TCRdb's handling and not the investigators' own analysis. For this sample the table gives 140,000 to 150,000 distinct CDR3 sequences, of which around 25% were detected only once. The ten largest account for around 24% of the sample.

The clonotype originates from an adult woman who had mild COVID-19 (a few samples of this study predate the infection). The sample titles of this study are shuffled in the database, so cell type and time point are left out; the donor was told from shared clones. Here the chain combines TRBV19 and TRBJ1-3; 9 central bases correspond to TRBD1. Sequenced: PBMCs or a T cell subset sorted from them (not recorded which). The CDR3 reads as follows: CASSILPGQGSGNTIYF. The DNA sequence is TGTGCCAGTAGTATCCTCCCGGGACAGGGTTCCGGAAACACCATATATTTT. Joined to the reference TRBV19 and TRBJ1-3 proteins, this CDR3 gives the full variable domain: DGGITQSPKYLFRKEGQNVTLSCEQNLNHDAMYWYRQDPGQGLRLIYYSQIVNDFQKGDIAEGYSVSREKKESFPLTVTSAQKNPTAFYLCASSILPGQGSGNTIYFGEGSWLTVV.